Shown below are 13 T cell receptor beta chains from a single sample sequenced in a study of shared clonotypes between healthy human individuals. Here immunoSEQ multiplex PCR was the method, and the copy in TCRdb shows in-frame clones only, minus some. The sample contains 2 million to 2.5 million clones, approximately 95% of which appear only once. Source material: naive CD4+ T cells sorted from blood. Subset meaning: CD45RA+ positively selected. The receptors were sampled from a man between 18 and 29 years old in good health.

CDR3 sequence reads: CASSRSAQGYGYTF. As DNA, the CDR3 is TGTGCCAGCAGTCGGTCCGCACAGGGTTACGGCTACACCTTC. This chain connects TRBV2 to TRBJ1-2; perhaps TRBD1 as D (6 bases). The CDR3 length is 14 residues. Per the germline V gene, CDR1 is SNHLY and CDR2 is FYNNEI. V was cut by 5 bases and J by 8 bases, with 18 bases left in between.

A single count supports this clone. Distinct nucleotide sequences in the sample also encode this CDR3. The chain has TRBV20-1 and TRBJ2-5; unclear D gene. The V gene's germline CDR1 is DFQATT and CDR2 SNEGSKA (reference sequence). V dropped 2 bases and J dropped 3 bases, with 4 bases sitting between them. This CDR3 has 11 amino acids. This CDR3 reads CSARSEETQYF. CDR3 sequence (DNA): TGCAGTGCTAGATCCGAAGAGACCCAGTACTTC.

In regard to this clone: Additional DNA sequences in this sample encode the identical CDR3. This sequence joins TRBV19 and TRBJ2-3, with no clear D. Trimming removed 5 bases at V and 1 base at J, with 4 bases between. There are 12 residues in the CDR3. Germline CDR1 is LNHDA and CDR2 is SQIVND (reference sequence). CDR3 nucleotide sequence: TGTGCCAGTAGTCTAGGCACAGATACGCAGTATTTT. This encodes CASSLGTDTQYF.

About this clone: Other nucleotide sequences from this sample produce the same CDR3. V usage is TRBV29-1 and J usage is TRBJ1-2, with TRBD1 matching 11 bases. With 7 bases clipped from V and 7 bases from J, the junction kept 5 bases outside the gene matches. The CDR3 is 12 amino acids. Per germline, CDR1 SQVTM and CDR2 ANQGSEA. The CDR3: CSAGQGAVGYTF. In DNA form, the CDR3 reads TGCAGCGCCGGACAGGGGGCGGTTGGCTACACCTTC.

The chain couples TRBV5-1 to TRBJ2-2; D is perhaps TRBD2 (6 bases). The CDR3 is 15 residues long. Germline values: CDR1 SGHRS, CDR2 YFSETQ. V shed 4 bases and J shed 6 bases, with 16 bases lying between them. In nucleotides, the CDR3 is TGCGCCAGCAGCAAGGCAGCGGGTAACGCCGGGGAGCTGTTTTTT. It codes for CASSKAAGNAGELFF.

The J gene is TRBJ2-7, the V gene TRBV21-1; the table gives TRBD2 as D, unverified against the DNA. TRBV21-1 is reported as a pseudogene. The CDR3 length is 8 residues. The CDR3, as DNA: TGTGCTCTCGACCGGGAGTACTTC. Protein product: CALDREYF.

As for this clone: The sample has other DNA sequences that encode this CDR3 too. V usage is TRBV30 and J usage is TRBJ1-1; D gene unclear. The germline V gene encodes CDR1 GTSNPN and CDR2 SVGIG (reference sequence). V lost 2 bases to trimming and J lost 0 bases, with 7 bases between them. The CDR3 extends over 13 amino acids. CDR3 loop: CAWSPPLNTEAFF. The CDR3 DNA is TGTGCCTGGAGTCCCCCCTTGAACACTGAAGCTTTCTTT.

CDR3 residues: CASSLEMGGLLAKNIQYF. CDR3 coding DNA: TGCGCCAGCAGCTTGGAAATGGGCGGGTTGCTAGCCAAAAACATTCAGTACTTC. The chain carries TRBV5-1 and TRBJ2-4, with D perhaps matching TRBD2 (5 bases). The CDR3 covers 18 residues. The germline V gene has CDR1 SGHRS and CDR2 YFSETQ. V shed 0 bases and J shed 0 bases, with 16 bases lying between them. Variable domain in full (rest from reference TRBV5-1 and TRBJ2-4): KAGVTQTPRYLIKTRGQQVTLSCSPISGHRSVSWYQQTPGQGLQFLFEYFSETQRNKGNFPGRFSGRQFSNSRSEMNVSTLELGDSALYLCASSLEMGGLLAKNIQYFGAGTRLSVL.

V usage is TRBV28 and J usage is TRBJ1-1, with a possible D match to TRBD1 (5 bases). In germline, CDR1 is MDHEN, CDR2 SYDVKM. Trimming removed 6 bases at V and 5 bases at J, with 16 bases between. The CDR3 sequence is 14 residues long. The CDR3 protein is CASRNSGVRTEAFF. Written as DNA, the CDR3 is TGTGCCAGCAGAAACTCGGGGGTGAGGACTGAAGCTTTCTTT.

Notes on this clone: In the same sample, other DNA sequences code for this CDR3. The chain has TRBV6-5 and TRBJ2-7; 10 nucleotides align to TRBD2. CDR1 is MNHEY and CDR2 is SVGAGI in the germline V gene. With V trimmed by 4 bases and J by 2 bases, 5 bases remained unmatched. The CDR3 has 15 residues. CDR3 nucleotide sequence: TGTGCCAGCAGTTTGAGCGGGAGGGGCACCTACGAGCAGTACTTC. Its translation is CASSLSGRGTYEQYF.

This clone has only one observation. The chain joins TRBV6-1 to TRBJ2-3, with 9 nucleotides matching TRBD1. The CDR3 sequence is 15 residues long. V lost 4 bases and J lost 4; bases outside the gene matches: 6. Looked up from germline, CDR1 is MNHNS and CDR2 is SASEGT. DNA for the CDR3: TGTGCCAGCAGTGTCCCGGGACAGGGTGCAGATACGCAGTATTTT. Protein: CASSVPGQGADTQYF.

The chain is built from TRBV2 and TRBJ1-2; D remains ambiguous. V was cut by 3 bases and J by 0 bases, with 8 bases left in between. The CDR3 contains 14 residues. In germline, CDR1 is SNHLY, CDR2 FYNNEI. The DNA for the CDR3 is TGTGCCAGCAGTGACCAGTCGTCTAACTATGGCTACACCTTC. Encoded protein: CASSDQSSNYGYTF. The variable domain in full, completed from reference TRBV2 and TRBJ1-2, reads EPEVTQTPSHQVTQMGQEVILRCVPISNHLYFYWYRQILGQKVEFLVSFYNNEISEKSEIFDDQFSVERPDGSNFTLKIRSTKLEDSAMYFCASSDQSSNYGYTFGSGTRLTVV.

The V and J genes are TRBV11-2 and TRBJ1-5, with TRBD1 identical over 8 bases. Losses at the gene ends were 3 bases for V and 4 bases for J; bases not matched to a gene: 5. Germline CDR1 reads SGHAT; CDR2 reads FQNNGV. CDR3 size: 15 residues. DNA of the CDR3: TGTGCCAGCAGCTTTGGGACAGGCGAAAATCAGCCCCAGCATTTT. This sequence encodes CASSFGTGENQPQHF. Supplemented by reference TRBV11-2 and TRBJ1-5, the full variable domain reads EAGVAQSPRYKIIEKRQSVAFWCNPISGHATLYWYQQILGQGPKLLIQFQNNGVVDDSQLPKDRFSAERLKGVDSTLKIQPAKLEDSAVYLCASSFGTGENQPQHFGDGTRLSIL.